Listed below are T cell receptor beta chains from one sample, sequenced in a study of T-cell memory formation after mild COVID-19. TCRdb re-called the 5' RACE reads with MiXCR, one entry per CDR3 protein. This table holds around 390,000 distinct CDR3 sequences, approximately 16% found once. The sequenced material came from PBMCs or a T cell subset sorted from them (not recorded which). Receptors originate from a man aged 18 to 29 who had mild COVID-19 (a few samples of this study predate the infection). Cell type and time point are not known. CDR3s include the opening cysteine and the closing phenylalanine or tryptophan. D genes are given only for firm matches. Clone sizes are given selectively: once, few, many, or a class where the clone is expanded.

d_gene,j_gene,abundance,v_gene,CDR3aa,CDR3nt
TRBD1,TRBJ1-2,few,TRBV7-2,CASSLVGSGGVYGYTF,TGTGCCAGCAGCTTAGTAGGCTCAGGGGGCGTCTATGGCTACACCTTC
-,TRBJ1-1,many,TRBV27,CASSLTGWNTEAFF,TGTGCCAGCAGCCTCACGGGTTGGAACACTGAAGCTTTCTTT
-,TRBJ2-5,few,TRBV4-3,CASSQEAAARETQYF,TGCGCCAGCAGCCAAGAGGCGGCAGCTAGAGAGACCCAGTACTTC
TRBD1,TRBJ1-6,few,TRBV6-5,CASSSRQGQGVSPLHF,TGTGCCAGCAGTTCTCGACAGGGTCAAGGGGTATCACCCCTCCACTTT
-,TRBJ2-5,few,TRBV2,CASSEYGLQETQYF,TGTGCCAGCAGTGAATACGGGCTCCAAGAGACCCAGTACTTC
-,TRBJ2-3,few,TRBV14,CASSLSTDSDTQYF,TGTGCCAGCAGCCTTTCGACAGATTCAGATACGCAGTATTTT
-,TRBJ1-4,-,TRBV7-9,CASSLVPGEEKLFF,TGTGCCAGCAGCTTAGTTCCTGGTGAAGAAAAACTGTTTTTT
-,TRBJ1-5,-,TRBV7-2,CASSLSLGGNQPQHF,TGTGCCAGCAGCTTATCCCTGGGAGGGAATCAGCCCCAGCATTTT
-,TRBJ1-1,-,TRBV25-1,CASSDGTAAEAFF,TGTGCCAGCAGTGACGGCACAGCGGCTGAAGCTTTCTTT
-,TRBJ2-7,-,TRBV19,CASSARPVHYEQYF,TGTGCCAGTAGTGCTCGCCCGGTGCACTACGAGCAGTACTTC
TRBD1,TRBJ1-5,few,TRBV7-2,CASSHSTGTGGNQPQHF,TGTGCCAGCAGTCATAGTACCGGGACAGGGGGCAATCAGCCCCAGCATTTT
-,TRBJ1-1,many,TRBV20-1,CSARGLGAFF,TGCAGTGCGAGGGGTTTAGGAGCTTTCTTT
TRBD1,TRBJ2-1,few,TRBV7-7,CASSLAGTGGRDEQFF,TGTGCTAGCAGCTTAGCTGGGACAGGGGGCAGAGATGAGCAGTTCTTC
-,TRBJ2-5,-,TRBV19,CASSIKTSLRETQYF,TGTGCCAGTAGTATAAAGACTAGTCTGAGGGAGACCCAGTACTTC
-,TRBJ1-5,few,TRBV12-3/TRBV12-4,CASSPQRGNQPQHF,TGTGCCAGCAGTCCACAAAGGGGGAATCAGCCCCAGCATTTT
-,TRBJ2-2,-,TRBV24-1,CATSAGLGTGELFF,TGTGCCACCAGTGCGGGGTTGGGCACCGGGGAGCTGTTTTTT
-,TRBJ1-1,-,TRBV2,CASSGTYRDTEAFF,TGTGCCAGCAGCGGAACCTACAGGGACACTGAAGCTTTCTTT
-,TRBJ2-2,-,TRBV3-1,CASSQVSGELFF,TGTGCCAGCAGCCAAGTGTCCGGGGAGCTGTTTTTT
-,TRBJ1-5,-,TRBV6-4,CARSGENQPQHF,TGTGCCAGGAGTGGGGAGAATCAGCCCCAGCATTTT
TRBD2,TRBJ2-5,few,TRBV19,CASSKTSGAPVAQYF,TGTGCCAGTAGTAAGACTAGCGGGGCCCCAGTGGCCCAGTACTTC
-,TRBJ2-3,-,TRBV20-1,CSAGVPTTDTQYF,TGCAGTGCTGGGGTCCCGACCACAGATACGCAGTATTTT
TRBD1,TRBJ1-5,many,TRBV6-1,CASSDGEIRDRVVWGDSQPQHF,TGTGCCAGCAGTGATGGAGAAATTCGGGACAGGGTTGTTTGGGGGGACTCTCAGCCCCAGCATTTT
-,TRBJ1-4,few,TRBV7-2,CASRPDIQNEKLFF,TGTGCCAGCAGACCGGACATACAAAATGAAAAACTGTTTTTT
TRBD1,TRBJ2-5,few,TRBV12-3/TRBV12-4,CASSPGTGEQETQYF,TGTGCCAGCAGCCCCGGGACAGGGGAGCAAGAGACCCAGTACTTC
-,TRBJ2-3,many,TRBV4-1,CASSSGERFTDTQYF,TGCGCCAGCAGCTCAGGGGAGCGGTTCACAGATACGCAGTATTTT
-,TRBJ1-4,-,TRBV3-2,CASSPRTGREKLFF,TGTGCCAGCAGCCCCCGGACAGGCCGGGAAAAACTGTTTTTT
-,TRBJ2-5,-,TRBV6-2/TRBV6-3,CASSYPTETQYF,TGTGCCAGCAGTTACCCGACTGAGACCCAGTACTTC
TRBD2,TRBJ2-3,few,TRBV7-9,CASSPLGGGTTDTQYF,TGTGCCAGCAGCCCGCTGGGCGGGGGGACCACAGATACGCAGTATTTT